The text below deals with one T cell receptor beta chain. Its antigen is currently unknown. The data stem from a study of early T cells in non-severe SARS-CoV-2 infection. Study-level background: Chains from this unsorted whole-blood bulk RNA could not be paired. Study results and caveats: Matches to VDJdb favored anti-spike CD8 responses and missed private and CD4 specificities.

This CDR3 spans 15 amino acids. The V gene lost 2 bases and the J gene lost 6 bases, with 16 bases spanning the gap. Germline V gives CDR1 SEHNR, CDR2 FQNEAQ (reference sequence). Via MiXCR, TCRdb re-called the 5' RACE reads, giving one row per CDR3 protein. The sample holds about 46,000 distinct CDR3 sequences, 5% to 6.5% seen once. Sequenced material: whole blood, taken at baseline. The chain employs TRBV7-9 and TRBJ1-1; D might be TRBD1 (5 bases). The receptor comes from an adult who was a healthcare worker with PCR-confirmed SARS-CoV-2 infection or an uninfected control (not recorded which). For the CDR3, the DNA is TGTGCCAGCAGCTTAATCGGTGATCTGGGGGCTGAAGCTTTCTTT. Protein sequence: CASSLIGDLGAEAFF.